This T cell receptor beta chain was sequenced for a study of cytomegalovirus exposure and HLA in healthy donors. Study-wide points: Further analysis, carried out later, found HLA-associated TCR beta chains more clonally expanded than equally common other chains. In a later analysis, at a false discovery rate of 0.05, roughly 17,000 TCR beta sequences matched HLA alleles.

PCR involved 60 Vbeta and 13 Jbeta primers. The repertoire was sequenced with immunoSEQ multiplex PCR; TCRdb's copy has only in-frame clones and lacks some. The sample consists of fewer than 250,000 clones, about 79% of them appearing once. With respect to this clone: Its antigen is as yet unknown.

J gave up 0 bases and V 4 bases, and 3 bases lay outside the gene matches. This CDR3 contains 14 residues. Germline CDR1 is SGHTA and CDR2 is FQGTGA. The sequencing input was PBMCs. The TCR sequence derives from a male donor in good health and CMV-seronegative. The chain recombines TRBV7-3 with TRBJ2-7; 7 nucleotides match TRBD2. The chain's CDR3 is CASSSSGPSYEQYF. DNA of the CDR3: TGTGCCAGCAGCTCTAGCGGTCCCTCCTACGAGCAGTACTTC. Full variable domain (missing parts from reference TRBV7-3 and TRBJ2-7): GAGVSQTPSNKVTEKGKYVELRCDPISGHTALYWYRQSLGQGPEFLIYFQGTGAADDSGLPNDRFFAVRPEGSVSTLKIQRTERGDSAVYLCASSSSGPSYEQYFGPGTRLTVT.